This T cell receptor (beta chain) was sequenced for a study of shared clonotypes between healthy human individuals. Study-wide context: Donors were a couple of women and a few men aged 18 to 49. General study results and limits: Sequencing depth was a factor that was expected to affect clonotype sharing among donors.

Trimming removed 4 bases at V and 5 bases at J, with 15 bases between. CDR1 SQVTM and CDR2 ANQGSEA come from the germline V gene. The length of the CDR3 is 13 residues. Comments on this clone: No antigen is known for it.

The method was immunoSEQ multiplex PCR; TCRdb's version includes in-frame clones alone and lacks a portion of them. This table holds 95,000 to 120,000 clones, 68% found once. The sequence came from a woman aged 25 to 45 in good health. The J gene is TRBJ2-7, the V gene TRBV29-1; D is undetermined. Sequenced: memory CD8+ T cells sorted from blood. Subset defined: CD45RO+ cells pooled with CCR7-negative TemRA cells. In nucleotides, the CDR3 is TGCAGCGTTGCCGGCCCCGTCAACGACGAGCAGTACTTC. This gives the protein CSVAGPVNDEQYF.